A selection of T cell receptor beta chains follows, all from one sample in a study of cytomegalovirus exposure and HLA in healthy donors. Sequencing used immunoSEQ multiplex PCR; TCRdb keeps in-frame clones, though not all of them. The repertoire holds some 150,000 clones, with approximately 86% as singletons. The specimen was PBMCs. The receptors here all came from a man younger than 30 in good health and CMV-seropositive. Both conserved end residues are part of each CDR3.

v_call	j_call	cdr3_length	cdr3_aa
TRBV19	TRBJ1-2	16	CASSIFRTGVSYGYTF
TRBV4-2	TRBJ2-1	16	CASSQGPNQGHNEQFF
TRBV28	TRBJ2-1	20	CASSFDGTGYRGPPYNEQFF
TRBV4-2	TRBJ1-2	16	CASSQEVIAGGDGYTF
TRBV29-1	TRBJ2-6	14	CSVSQGSGANVLTF
TRBV5-4	TRBJ1-1	14	CASSLDRGLAEAFF
TRBV7-9	TRBJ1-1	13	CASSLAGGGEAFF
TRBV9	TRBJ2-7	16	CASSVPGRGRTYEQYF
TRBV9	TRBJ2-5	15	CASSVGAGVQETQYF
TRBV19	TRBJ1-5	14	CASSIGLSNQPQHF
TRBV12-5	TRBJ1-4	15	CASGFGRGGSEKLFF
TRBV2	TRBJ2-1	15	CASSMGVAVYNEQFF
TRBV5-1	TRBJ1-5	15	CASSLTGTGVEPQHF
TRBV13	TRBJ2-7	12	CASSFTGYEQYF
TRBV7-9	TRBJ1-2	13	CASTKEFNYGYTF
TRBV19	TRBJ2-7	15	CASSWAGQGNYEQYF
TRBV5-1	TRBJ2-1	17	CASSSSIQGFLYNEQFF
TRBV11-2	TRBJ2-7	13	CASRGTGGYEQYF
TRBV4-1	TRBJ2-1	15	CASSQVVTSVREQFF
TRBV4-2	TRBJ1-2	15	CASSQVSGRGDGYTF
TRBV6-5	TRBJ2-7	16	CASSYSGQGAYYEQYF
TRBV18	TRBJ2-1	12	CASSPTQTLQFF
TRBV9	TRBJ2-3	15	CASSVGSQVIHTQYF
TRBV28	TRBJ2-2	17	CASSPYRLAENTGELFF
TRBV2	TRBJ2-2	14	CASGLAGFTGELFF
TRBV19	TRBJ1-2	15	CASSILGQDSYGYTF
TRBV5-1	TRBJ1-5	14	CASSLRGGNQPQHF
TRBV7-8	TRBJ2-7	13	CASSPPGVYEQYF
TRBV28	TRBJ1-1	15	CASRTGGGWNTEAFF
TRBV4-3	TRBJ2-7	16	CASSQDRGQVLVEQYF
TRBV7-3	TRBJ1-2	15	CASSPDRHTNYGYTF
TRBV7-2	TRBJ1-6	16	CASSGYGTGYNSPLHF
TRBV18	TRBJ1-2	16	CASSPEGQGLRNGYTF
TRBV29-1	TRBJ1-1	12	CSVGQGTGEAFF
TRBV5-1	TRBJ2-3	18	CASSLAPGQVRGTDTQYF
TRBV14	TRBJ2-7	14	CASSHYRGGYEQYF
TRBV7-2	TRBJ1-4	14	CASSSQGWSEKLFF
TRBV7-9	TRBJ2-1	15	CASSGRDSSYNEQFF
TRBV15	TRBJ1-5	21	CATSSHPGQGSGHLGNQPQHF
TRBV15	TRBJ2-5	16	CATSRVGAEREETQYF
TRBV11-2	TRBJ2-3	16	CASSLTLAGGTDTQYF
TRBV7-2	TRBJ1-4	12	CASSLQGEKLFF
TRBV28	TRBJ1-1	12	CASRYTDRDAFF
TRBV28	TRBJ1-1	14	CASSSYWGLTEAFF